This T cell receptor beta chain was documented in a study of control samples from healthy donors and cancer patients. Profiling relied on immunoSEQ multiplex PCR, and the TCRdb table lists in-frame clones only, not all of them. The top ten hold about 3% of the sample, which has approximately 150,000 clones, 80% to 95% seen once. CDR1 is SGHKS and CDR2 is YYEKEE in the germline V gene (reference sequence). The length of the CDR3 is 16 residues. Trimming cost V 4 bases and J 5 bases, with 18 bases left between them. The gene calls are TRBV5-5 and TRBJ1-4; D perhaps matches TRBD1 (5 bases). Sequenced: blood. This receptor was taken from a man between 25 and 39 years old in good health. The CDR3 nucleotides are TGTGCCAGCAGCGCAGTTTCGCAGGGCCGGAATGAAAAACTGTTTTTT. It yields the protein CASSAVSQGRNEKLFF.